The subject of this entry is one T cell receptor (beta chain). These data come from a study of shared clonotypes between healthy human individuals. CDR3 size: 13 residues. The germline V and J ends were trimmed by 6 bases and 0 bases, with 5 bases remaining between them. Germline CDR1 WNHNN, CDR2 SYGVQD (reference sequence). Libraries were prepared by immunoSEQ multiplex PCR; TCRdb keeps only in-frame clonotypes and omits some of them. This table holds around 750,000 clones, about 74% found once. Sequenced: memory CD4+ T cells sorted from blood. Subset: CD45RA-negative fraction. The TCR was taken from a woman in her 30s in good health. The chain carries TRBV10-1 and TRBJ2-2; D is unresolved. The CDR3, as DNA: TGCGCCAGCAGGGCTACGAACACCGGGGAGCTGTTTTTT. Protein: CASRATNTGELFF.